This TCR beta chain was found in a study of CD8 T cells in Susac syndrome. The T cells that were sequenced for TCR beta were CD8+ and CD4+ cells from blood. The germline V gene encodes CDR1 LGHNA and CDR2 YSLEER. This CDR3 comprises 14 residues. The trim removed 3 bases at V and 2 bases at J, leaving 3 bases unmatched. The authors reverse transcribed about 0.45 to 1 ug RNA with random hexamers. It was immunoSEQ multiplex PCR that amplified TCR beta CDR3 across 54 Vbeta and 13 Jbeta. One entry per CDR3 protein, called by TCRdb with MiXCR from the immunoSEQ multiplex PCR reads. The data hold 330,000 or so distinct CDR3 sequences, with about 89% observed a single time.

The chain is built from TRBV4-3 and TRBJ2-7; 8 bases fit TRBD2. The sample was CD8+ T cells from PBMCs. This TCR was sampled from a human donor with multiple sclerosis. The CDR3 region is CASSHSGDPYEQYF. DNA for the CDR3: TGCGCCAGCAGCCATAGCGGGGACCCCTACGAGCAGTACTTC.